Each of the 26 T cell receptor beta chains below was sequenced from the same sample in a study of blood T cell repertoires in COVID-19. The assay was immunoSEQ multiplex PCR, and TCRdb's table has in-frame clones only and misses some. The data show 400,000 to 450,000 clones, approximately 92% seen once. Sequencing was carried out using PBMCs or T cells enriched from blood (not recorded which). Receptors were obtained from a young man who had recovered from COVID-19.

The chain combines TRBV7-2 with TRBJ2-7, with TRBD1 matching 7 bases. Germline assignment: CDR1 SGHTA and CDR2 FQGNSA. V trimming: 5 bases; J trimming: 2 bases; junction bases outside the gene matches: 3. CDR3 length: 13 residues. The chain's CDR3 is CASSEGQTYEQYF. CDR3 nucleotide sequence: TGTGCCAGCAGCGAGGGACAGACCTACGAGCAGTACTTC.

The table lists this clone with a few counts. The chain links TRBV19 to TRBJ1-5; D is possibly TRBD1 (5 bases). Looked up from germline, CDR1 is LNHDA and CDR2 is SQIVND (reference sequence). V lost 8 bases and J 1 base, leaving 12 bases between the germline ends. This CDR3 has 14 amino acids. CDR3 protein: CASRAGWSNQPQHF. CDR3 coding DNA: TGTGCCAGTCGGGCAGGGTGGAGCAATCAGCCCCAGCATTTT.

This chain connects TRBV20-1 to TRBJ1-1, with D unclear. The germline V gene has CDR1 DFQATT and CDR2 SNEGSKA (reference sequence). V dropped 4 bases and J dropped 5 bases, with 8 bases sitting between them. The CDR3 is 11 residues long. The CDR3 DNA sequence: TGCAGTGCTACTATCTTTACTGAAGCTTTCTTT. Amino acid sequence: CSATIFTEAFF.

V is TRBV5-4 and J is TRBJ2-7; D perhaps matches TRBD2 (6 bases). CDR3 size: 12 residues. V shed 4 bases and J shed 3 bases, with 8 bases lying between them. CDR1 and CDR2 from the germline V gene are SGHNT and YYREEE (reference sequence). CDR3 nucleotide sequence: TGTGCCAGCAGCGTCGGGGGCTACGAGCAGTACTTC. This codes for CASSVGGYEQYF.

Here the CDR3 DNA reads TGTGCCAGCAGTTCCAGGGGGCAACTAATGAACGATGGAAATGAAAAACTGTTTTTT. It specifies CASSSRGQLMNDGNEKLFF. The rearrangement joins TRBV28 to TRBJ1-4, with TRBD1 matching over 8 bases. The CDR3 runs 19 residues. The trim removed 4 bases at V and 5 bases at J, leaving 18 bases unmatched. The germline CDR1 and CDR2 sequences are MDHEN and SYDVKM.

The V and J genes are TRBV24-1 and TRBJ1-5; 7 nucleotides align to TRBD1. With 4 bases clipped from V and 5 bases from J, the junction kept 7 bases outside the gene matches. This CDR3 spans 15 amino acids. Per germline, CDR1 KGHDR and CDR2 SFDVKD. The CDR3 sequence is CATSDPGGGDQPQHF. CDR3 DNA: TGTGCCACCAGTGACCCCGGAGGGGGCGATCAGCCCCAGCATTTT.

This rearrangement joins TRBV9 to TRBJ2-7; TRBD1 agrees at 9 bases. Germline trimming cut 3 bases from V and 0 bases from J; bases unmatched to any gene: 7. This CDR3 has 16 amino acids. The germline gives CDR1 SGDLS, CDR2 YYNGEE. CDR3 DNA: TGTGCCAGCAGCGAGGGGGACAGGGCTCCCTCCTACGAGCAGTACTTC. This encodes CASSEGDRAPSYEQYF.

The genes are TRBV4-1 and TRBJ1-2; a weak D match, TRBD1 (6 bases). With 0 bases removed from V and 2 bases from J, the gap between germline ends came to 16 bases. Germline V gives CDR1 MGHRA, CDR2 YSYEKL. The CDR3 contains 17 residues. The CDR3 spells CASSQETGSPLNYGYTF. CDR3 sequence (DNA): TGCGCCAGCAGCCAAGAGACAGGTTCTCCTCTAAACTATGGCTACACCTTC.

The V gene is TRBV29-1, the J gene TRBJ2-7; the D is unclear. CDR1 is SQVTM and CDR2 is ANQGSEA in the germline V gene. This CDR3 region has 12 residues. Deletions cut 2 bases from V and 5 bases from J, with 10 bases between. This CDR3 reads CSVELKLHEQYF. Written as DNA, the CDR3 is TGCAGCGTTGAACTCAAGCTTCACGAGCAGTACTTC.

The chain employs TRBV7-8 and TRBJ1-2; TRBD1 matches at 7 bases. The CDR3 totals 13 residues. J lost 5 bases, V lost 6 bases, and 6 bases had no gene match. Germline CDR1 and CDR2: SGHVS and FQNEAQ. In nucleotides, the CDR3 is TGTGCCAGCAGTTCCCCGGGACAGTATGGCTACACCTTC. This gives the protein CASSSPGQYGYTF. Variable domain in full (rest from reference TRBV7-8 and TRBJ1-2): GAGVSQSPRYKVAKRGQDVALRCDPISGHVSLFWYQQALGQGPEFLTYFQNEAQLDKSGLPSDRFFAERPEGSVSTLKIQRTQQEDSAVYLCASSSPGQYGYTFGSGTRLTVV.

The CDR3 sequence is CASGPERPQHF. The CDR3 DNA is TGTGCTAGTGGCCCTGAGAGGCCCCAGCATTTT. The rearrangement uses TRBV12-5 and TRBJ1-5; D unclear. V was pared by 6 bases and J by 9 bases, with 9 bases between. The CDR3 sequence is 11 residues long. Germline-derived CDR1 and CDR2 are LGHNT and FRNRAP. Supplemented by reference TRBV12-5 and TRBJ1-5, the full variable domain reads DARVTQTPRHKVTEMGQEVTMRCQPILGHNTVFWYRQTMMQGLELLAYFRNRAPLDDSGMPKDRFSAEMPDATLATLKIQPSEPRDSAVYFCASGPERPQHFGDGTRLSIL.

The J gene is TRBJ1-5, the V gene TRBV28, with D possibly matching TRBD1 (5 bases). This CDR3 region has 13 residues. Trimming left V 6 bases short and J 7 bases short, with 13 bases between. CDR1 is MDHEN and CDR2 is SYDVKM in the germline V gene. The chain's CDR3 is CASRPEGAQPQHF. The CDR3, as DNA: TGTGCCAGCAGACCGGAAGGGGCCCAGCCCCAGCATTTT.

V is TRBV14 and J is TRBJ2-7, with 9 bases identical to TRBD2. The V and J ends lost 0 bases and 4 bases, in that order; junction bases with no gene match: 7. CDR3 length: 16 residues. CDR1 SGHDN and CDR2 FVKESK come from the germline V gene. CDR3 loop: CASSQDYSGSWYEQYF. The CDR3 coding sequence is TGTGCCAGCAGCCAAGATTATAGCGGGAGCTGGTACGAGCAGTACTTC.

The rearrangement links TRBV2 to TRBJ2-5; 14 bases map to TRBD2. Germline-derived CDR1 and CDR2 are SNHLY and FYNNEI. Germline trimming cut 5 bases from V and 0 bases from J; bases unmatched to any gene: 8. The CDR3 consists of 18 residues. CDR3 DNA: TGTGCCAGCAGTCGGGGACTAGCGGGAGCTGTACACCAAGAGACCCAGTACTTC. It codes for CASSRGLAGAVHQETQYF.

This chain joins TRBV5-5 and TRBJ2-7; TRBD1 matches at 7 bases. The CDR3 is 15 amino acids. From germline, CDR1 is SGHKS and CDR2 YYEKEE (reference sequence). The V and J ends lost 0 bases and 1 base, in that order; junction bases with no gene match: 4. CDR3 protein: CASSLGWDSSYEQYF. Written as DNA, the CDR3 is TGTGCCAGCAGCTTGGGCTGGGACAGTTCCTACGAGCAGTACTTC. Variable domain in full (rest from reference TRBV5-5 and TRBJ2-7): DAGVTQSPTHLIKTRGQQVTLRCSPISGHKSVSWYQQVLGQGPQFIFQYYEKEERGRGNFPDRFSARQFPNYSSELNVNALLLGDSALYLCASSLGWDSSYEQYFGPGTRLTVT.

As DNA, the CDR3 is TGTGCCAGCAGCCAAGGGACAGGGGGATACACTGAAGCTTTCTTT. This translates into CASSQGTGGYTEAFF. The V call is TRBV3-1 (or the pseudogene TRBV3-2), the J call TRBJ1-1, with 10 nucleotides matching TRBD1. The CDR3 loop spans 15 amino acids. The V segment lost 1 base and the J segment 3 bases; nucleotides outside the gene matches: 2. The germline CDR1 and CDR2 sequences are LGHDT and YNNKEL (reference sequence).

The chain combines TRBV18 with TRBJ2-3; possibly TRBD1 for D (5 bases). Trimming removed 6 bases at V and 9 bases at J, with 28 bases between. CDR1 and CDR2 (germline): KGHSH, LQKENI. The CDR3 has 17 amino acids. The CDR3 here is CASSLLPRQDETVTQYF. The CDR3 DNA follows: TGTGCCAGCTCCCTATTGCCCCGCCAGGACGAGACAGTCACGCAGTATTTT.

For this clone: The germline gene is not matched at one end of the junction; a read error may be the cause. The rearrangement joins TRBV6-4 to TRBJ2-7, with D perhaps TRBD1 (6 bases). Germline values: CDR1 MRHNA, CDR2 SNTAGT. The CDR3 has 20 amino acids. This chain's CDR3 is CAGSARVRATEATGDYEQYF. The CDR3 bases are TGTGCCGGCAGTGCCCGAGTACGAGCAACCGAAGCGACAGGTGACTACGAGCAGTACTTC.

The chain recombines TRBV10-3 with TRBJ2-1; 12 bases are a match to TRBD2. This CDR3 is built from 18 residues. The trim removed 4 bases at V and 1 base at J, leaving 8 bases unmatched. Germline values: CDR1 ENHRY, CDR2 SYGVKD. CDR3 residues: CAISVSSGRATSYNEQFF. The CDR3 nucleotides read TGTGCCATCAGTGTTTCTAGCGGGAGGGCCACGTCCTACAATGAGCAGTTCTTC.

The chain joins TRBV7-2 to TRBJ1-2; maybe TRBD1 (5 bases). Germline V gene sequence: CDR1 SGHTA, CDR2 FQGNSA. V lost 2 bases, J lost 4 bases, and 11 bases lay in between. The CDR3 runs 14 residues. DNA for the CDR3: TGTGCCAGCAGCTTAATTCAGGGTGGCTATGGCTACACCTTC. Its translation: CASSLIQGGYGYTF.

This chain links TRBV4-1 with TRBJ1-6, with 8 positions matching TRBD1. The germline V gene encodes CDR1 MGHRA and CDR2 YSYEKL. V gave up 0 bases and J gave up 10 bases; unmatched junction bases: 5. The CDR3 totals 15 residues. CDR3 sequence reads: CASSQERQGYSPLHF. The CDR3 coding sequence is TGCGCCAGCAGCCAAGAAAGACAGGGGTACTCACCCCTCCACTTT.

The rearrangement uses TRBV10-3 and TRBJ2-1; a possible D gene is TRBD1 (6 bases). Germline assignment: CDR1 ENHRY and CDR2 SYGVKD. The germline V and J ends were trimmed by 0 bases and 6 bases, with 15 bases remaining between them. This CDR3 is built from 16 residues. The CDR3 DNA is TGTGCCATCAGTGAGTCCGGGACATACTCAGGCAATGAGCAGTTCTTC. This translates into CAISESGTYSGNEQFF.

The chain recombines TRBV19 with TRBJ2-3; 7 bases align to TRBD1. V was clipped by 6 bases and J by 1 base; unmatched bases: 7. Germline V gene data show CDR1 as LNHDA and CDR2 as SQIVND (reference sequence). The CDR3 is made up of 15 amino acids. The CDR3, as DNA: TGTGCCAGTAGCCTCGGACAGGACGGCACAGATACGCAGTATTTT. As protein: CASSLGQDGTDTQYF.

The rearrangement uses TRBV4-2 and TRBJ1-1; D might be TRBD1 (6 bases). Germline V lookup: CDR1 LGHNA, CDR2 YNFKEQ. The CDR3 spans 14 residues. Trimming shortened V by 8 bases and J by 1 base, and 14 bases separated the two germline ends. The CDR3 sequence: CASGPGVPNTEAFF. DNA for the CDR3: TGTGCCAGCGGACCAGGGGTCCCGAACACTGAAGCTTTCTTT.

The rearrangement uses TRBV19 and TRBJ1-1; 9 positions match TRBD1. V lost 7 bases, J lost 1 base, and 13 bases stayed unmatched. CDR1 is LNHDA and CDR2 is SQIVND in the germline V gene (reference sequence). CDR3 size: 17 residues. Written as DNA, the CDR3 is TGTGCCAGTAATCCACGACAGGGGGATAATTGGAACACTGAAGCTTTCTTT. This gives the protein CASNPRQGDNWNTEAFF.

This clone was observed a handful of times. CDR3 nucleotides: TGTGCCAGCAGTAAAGTGGACAGGGAGAATCAGCCCCAGCATTTT. It yields the protein CASSKVDRENQPQHF. The chain employs TRBV27 and TRBJ1-5; 8 bases map to TRBD1. V lost 5 bases and J lost 4; bases outside the gene matches: 7. Germline values: CDR1 MNHEY, CDR2 SMNVEV (reference sequence). CDR3 length: 15 residues.